The clone carrying this TCR beta chain occurred a few times. The antigen is unknown. TCRdb re-analysed the RACE reads in MiXCR, keeping a single row per CDR3 protein. The data show about 120,000 distinct CDR3 sequences, with 9% to 13% seen just once and over 1.1% held by the top ten. The sample originates from a study of human T cells and chemical hapten exposure. In the study overall: Chiefly female patients presented with alopecia areata, totalis or universalis. The study, taken as a whole, reports: Significantly more large CDR3 similarity clusters were formed by expanded TCRs than by controls. Having alopecia, donors may respond immunologically unlike healthy people.

The time point denotes: patch test 1, 2 weeks after DPC sensitization. Treatment denoted: therapeutic diphenylcyclopropenone sensitization with weekly scalp DPC. Whole blood that had not been fractionated was the source of extracted total RNA. Sequences were derived from whole blood, sampled in connection with sensitization to the hapten diphenylcyclopropenone (DPC). The clonotype was recovered from a woman between 50 and 59 years old with alopecia areata. Some clones in this sample may be carry-over from other donors' samples.

CDR3 coding DNA: TGTGCCAGCAGCCCCTACCGGGACAGCCTAGAAGCTTTCTTT. This codes for CASSPYRDSLEAFF. The chain links TRBV7-9 to TRBJ1-1; 7 bases map to TRBD1. Germline V gene lookup returns CDR1 SEHNR and CDR2 FQNEAQ (reference sequence). V trimming: 5 bases; J trimming: 8 bases; junction bases outside the gene matches: 11. The CDR3 consists of 14 residues.